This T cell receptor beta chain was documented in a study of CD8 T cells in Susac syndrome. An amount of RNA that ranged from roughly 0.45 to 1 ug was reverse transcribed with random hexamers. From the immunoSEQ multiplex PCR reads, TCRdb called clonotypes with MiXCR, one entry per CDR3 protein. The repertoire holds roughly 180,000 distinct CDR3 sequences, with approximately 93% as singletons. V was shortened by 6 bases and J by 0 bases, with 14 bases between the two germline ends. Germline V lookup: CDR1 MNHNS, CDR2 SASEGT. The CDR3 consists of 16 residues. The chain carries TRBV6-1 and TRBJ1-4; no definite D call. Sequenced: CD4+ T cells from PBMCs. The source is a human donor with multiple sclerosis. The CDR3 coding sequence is TGTGCCAGCAGCTTGAATTGGGCCTCAACTAATGAAAAACTGTTTTTT. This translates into CASSLNWASTNEKLFF.